The text below deals with one T cell receptor beta chain. This clone's antigen is unknown. No base-level quality is on record; no much larger clone is a single base apart. For TCR beta library preparation, about 1.8 micrograms of genomic DNA were isolated from cryopreserved PBMCs. Longitudinal blood samples from CLL patients on ibrutinib monotherapy were analyzed using high-throughput TCR beta sequencing. The patients took part in an open-label, single-center phase 2 trial of ibrutinib monotherapy. The sample comes from a study of cytotoxic CD8 clonotypes in ibrutinib-treated CLL (dated by TCRdb to about 2021). The study in broad terms: The cohort was composed of 11 relapsed/refractory and about 16 treatment-naive patients; IGHV unmutated status was identified in approximately 17 patients. Cryopreserved peripheral blood mononuclear cells were collected before treatment, at response, and at either disease progression or sustained remission. Every remission and progressive disease sample was obtained while ibrutinib was still being received by the patients. On average, each sample yielded roughly 250,000 productive templates and about 95,000 productive rearrangements. Of the 90 or so participants in the trial, about 25 had longitudinal samples available. Response samples were obtained after a median of 12 months of treatment, with a range of about 6 to 36 months. Partial responses were observed in some 24 patients and complete responses in 2; after a median follow-up of roughly 62 months, remission was maintained in some 14 patients and progression was observed in some 12. Overall results and qualifications from the work: Public clonotypes were rare and either shrank or stayed stable during treatment, and the rise in clonality at ibrutinib response reflected expansion of private clonotypes. Baseline clonality exceeded that of age-matched healthy donors and correlated strongly with circulating CD8+ T-cell counts. Sampling times were not matched between patients in sustained remission and patients whose disease was progressing, and lymph node repertoires were not examined. An increase in clonality was observed at ibrutinib response, with clonality remaining stable during sustained remission and falling back toward baseline at progression.

CDR1 and CDR2, per the germline V gene, are SGHRS and YFSETQ. V has 3 bases trimmed and J has 3 bases trimmed; junction bases matching no gene number 4. The CDR3 spans 17 residues, from the cysteine through the phenylalanine. The DNA shown is the 51-base CDR3, in frame from base 1. A MiSeq instrument was used for deep resolution sequencing, which targeted depths ranging from 1 in 1 million up to 1 in 200,000 T cells, with coverage averaging 10x for each clonotype. TCR beta libraries were generated with the immunoSEQ hsTCRB Kit. In the original analysis: The data were analyzed with ImmunoSEQ Analyzer and ImmunoSEQ Data Assistant, and V, D and J gene assignments followed IMGT definitions. Clonality, which ranges from 0 to 1, was calculated as one minus the normalized Shannon entropy of productive rearrangement frequencies. Public clonotype analysis was restricted to overrepresented clonotypes comprising at least 0.05% of each patient's repertoire. Around 14 repertoires from age-matched healthy donors, obtained from immuneACCESS, served as clonality controls. What TCRdb holds here is the immuneACCESS table cut down to in-frame rearrangements. Part of the clones is not present; checked against another copy, under half of the missing clones reflect an unresolved V gene, and the others are unexplained. V and J calls and clone size are given by that table; D and trimming were obtained from the DNA. The sample profile shows 300,000 to 400,000 clones; about 61% of them were found once. Roughly 6.7% of the sample rests with the top ten.

The specimen was PBMCs, collected after 36 months of ibrutinib treatment. The clonotype comes from a human donor with chronic lymphocytic leukemia. Rearrangement joined TRBV5-1 to TRBJ2-1, with 15 bases aligning to TRBD2. The DNA is as follows: TGCGCCAGCAGCTCGGGACTAGCGGGGGGCCTCTACAATGAGCAGTTCTTC. It encodes CASSSGLAGGLYNEQFF.